The rows below give T cell receptor beta chains drawn from one sample of a study of blood T cell repertoires in COVID-19. The data were produced by immunoSEQ multiplex PCR, yet TCRdb's version contains in-frame clones alone and is incomplete. Of 470,000 or so clones listed, roughly 89% are singletons. Sequencing used peripheral blood. The origin of the receptors is a woman aged 25 to 45 with acute or convalescent COVID-19. Both conserved end residues are part of each CDR3. A D gene is named only where the DNA matches it firmly. Where a row states a size, it is once, few, many or the class of an expanded clone; other rows omit it.

abundance: -
v_gene: TRBV6-2/TRBV6-3
j_gene: TRBJ2-5
d_gene: TRBD2
CDR3nt: TGTGCCAGCAGTGGATCGGGGCTAGCGGGGTTTTGGGAGACCCAGTACTTC
CDR3aa: CASSGSGLAGFWETQYF

abundance: -
v_gene: TRBV10-2
j_gene: TRBJ2-1
d_gene: -
CDR3nt: TGCGCCAGCAGTGACCTGGACAGACCCACCTACAATGAGCAGTTCTTC
CDR3aa: CASSDLDRPTYNEQFF

abundance: -
v_gene: TRBV28
j_gene: TRBJ2-1
d_gene: TRBD2
CDR3nt: TGTGCCAGCAGTTTGGCGGGGGGAGTTAATGAGCAGTTCTTC
CDR3aa: CASSLAGGVNEQFF

abundance: many
v_gene: TRBV6-5
j_gene: TRBJ1-5
d_gene: TRBD1
CDR3nt: TGTGCCAGCAGGGTCAGACAGGGCAGCAATCAGCCCCAGCATTTT
CDR3aa: CASRVRQGSNQPQHF

abundance: -
v_gene: TRBV19
j_gene: TRBJ2-3
d_gene: TRBD1
CDR3nt: TGTGCCAGTAGTATAGGTCTCGGACAGGCGACGGGAGATACGCAGTATTTT
CDR3aa: CASSIGLGQATGDTQYF

abundance: few
v_gene: TRBV29-1
j_gene: TRBJ2-7
d_gene: -
CDR3nt: TGCAGCGTTGTGGCTAGCTCCTACGAGCAGTACTTC
CDR3aa: CSVVASSYEQYF

abundance: -
v_gene: TRBV4-1
j_gene: TRBJ1-1
d_gene: -
CDR3nt: TGCGCCAGCAGCCCCCAGACAGGGAACACTGAAGCTTTCTTT
CDR3aa: CASSPQTGNTEAFF

abundance: -
v_gene: TRBV5-1
j_gene: TRBJ1-3
d_gene: -
CDR3nt: TGCGCCAGCGCAGAATACGTCTCTGGAAACACCATATATTTT
CDR3aa: CASAEYVSGNTIYF

abundance: -
v_gene: TRBV13
j_gene: TRBJ1-6
d_gene: -
CDR3nt: TGTGCCAGCAGCGACCGGACAGACGGAAATTCACCCCTCCACTTT
CDR3aa: CASSDRTDGNSPLHF

abundance: -
v_gene: TRBV4-2
j_gene: TRBJ1-1
d_gene: TRBD1
CDR3nt: TGTGCCAGCAGCCTGACAGGGGCTTTGAACACTGAAGCTTTCTTT
CDR3aa: CASSLTGALNTEAFF

abundance: once
v_gene: TRBV11-3
j_gene: TRBJ2-5
d_gene: -
CDR3nt: TGTGCCAGCAGCCGCCTAGAGGAAGAGACCCAGTACTTC
CDR3aa: CASSRLEEETQYF

abundance: -
v_gene: TRBV5-1
j_gene: TRBJ2-2
d_gene: TRBD2
CDR3nt: TGCGCCAGCAGCCTGATAGCGGGAGGACTCGGGGAGCTGTTTTTT
CDR3aa: CASSLIAGGLGELFF